The 22 T cell receptor beta chains listed next were all sequenced from one sample in a study of cytomegalovirus exposure and HLA in healthy donors. TCRdb's table, derived via immunoSEQ multiplex PCR, lists solely in-frame clones and lacks some. This table has 150,000 to 200,000 clones, around four fifths appearing once. The material sequenced was PBMCs. The receptors were sampled from a man in his thirties or forties in good health and CMV-seropositive.

This chain connects TRBV2 to TRBJ2-7; D is undetermined. Trimming shortened V by 0 bases and J by 5 bases, and 11 bases separated the two germline ends. The CDR3 loop spans 14 amino acids. Germline V gene lookup returns CDR1 SNHLY and CDR2 FYNNEI. The CDR3 nucleotides are TGTGCCAGCAGTGAAGCGCTTCGGAGCCACGAGCAGTACTTC. It codes for CASSEALRSHEQYF.

V gene TRBV7-8 combines with J gene TRBJ2-5, with 8 positions matching TRBD2. CDR1 SGHVS and CDR2 FQNEAQ come from the germline V gene. Unmatched junction bases numbered 4, after V lost 5 bases and J lost 5 bases. This CDR3 spans 13 amino acids. CDR3 DNA: TGTGCCAGCAGCGTGGGACTAGGGGAGACCCAGTACTTC. Encoded protein: CASSVGLGETQYF.

The chain combines TRBV5-4 with TRBJ2-3, with TRBD2 matching 7 bases. The CDR3 is 14 residues long. The J segment lost 6 bases and the V segment lost 0 bases, leaving 4 bases of the junction unmatched. Per germline, CDR1 SGHNT and CDR2 YYREEE (reference sequence). The CDR3 region is CASSLGLAGDTQYF. CDR3 sequence (DNA): TGTGCCAGCAGCTTGGGACTAGCAGGCGATACGCAGTATTTT. Full variable domain (rest looked up from reference TRBV5-4 and TRBJ2-3): ETGVTQSPTHLIKTRGQQVTLRCSSQSGHNTVSWYQQALGQGPQFIFQYYREEENGRGNFPPRFSGLQFPNYSSELNVNALELDDSALYLCASSLGLAGDTQYFGPGTRLTVL.

This chain links TRBV6-1 with TRBJ2-3; D gene uncertain. This CDR3 is built from 10 residues. The V gene lost 10 bases and the J gene lost 5 bases, with 7 bases spanning the gap. Germline assignment: CDR1 MNHNS and CDR2 SASEGT. In DNA, the CDR3 is TGTGCCACCGTGCGAGATACGCAGTATTTT. Translating it yields CATVRDTQYF.

The chain joins TRBV2 to TRBJ1-2; perhaps TRBD1 as D (5 bases). CDR3 length equals 14 residues. Germline V gives CDR1 SNHLY, CDR2 FYNNEI. Trimming removed 2 bases at V and 5 bases at J, with 12 bases between. The DNA of the CDR3 is TGTGCCAGCAGTGAACAGGGCAGGAATTATGGCTACACCTTC. Its translation is CASSEQGRNYGYTF.

The chain has TRBV27 and TRBJ1-5; D may be TRBD1 (6 bases). From germline, CDR1 is MNHEY and CDR2 SMNVEV (reference sequence). Trimming shortened V by 4 bases and J by 9 bases, and 13 bases separated the two germline ends. This CDR3 is 13 amino acids long. CDR3 DNA: TGTGCCAGCAGTTCGCGGATGACAGGGCCCCAGCATTTT. Translating it yields CASSSRMTGPQHF.

This chain links TRBV13 with TRBJ2-3, with 15 bases aligning to TRBD2. There are 18 residues in the CDR3. The V and J ends lost 5 bases and 0 bases, in that order; junction bases with no gene match: 6. The germline gives CDR1 PRHDT, CDR2 FYEKMQ (reference sequence). CDR3 loop: CASSHGLAGGTSTDTQYF. The CDR3 nucleotides are TGTGCCAGCAGCCACGGACTAGCGGGGGGGACTAGCACAGATACGCAGTATTTT.

V is TRBV27 and J is TRBJ2-7, with 7 bases aligning to TRBD1. The J segment lost 6 bases and the V segment lost 1 base, leaving 3 bases of the junction unmatched. The length of the CDR3 is 13 residues. Per germline, CDR1 MNHEY and CDR2 SMNVEV (reference sequence). In DNA form, the CDR3 reads TGTGCCAGCAGTTTATTAGGGGGCAGCGAGCAGTACTTC. Protein: CASSLLGGSEQYF.

The table lists this clone with a count of one. The chain links TRBV5-4 to TRBJ2-3; the D gene is possibly TRBD2 (5 bases). Trimming stripped 0 bases from V and 0 bases from J, with 11 bases between. Looked up from germline, CDR1 is SGHNT and CDR2 is YYREEE (reference sequence). The CDR3 is 16 residues long. Here the CDR3 reads CASSLGEYPSTDTQYF. In DNA, the CDR3 is TGTGCCAGCAGCTTGGGGGAGTACCCCAGCACAGATACGCAGTATTTT.

This sequence joins TRBV11-2 and TRBJ2-3; D not certain. Germline-derived CDR1 and CDR2 are SGHAT and FQNNGV. The CDR3 contains 12 residues. The V end lost 5 bases, the J end lost 4 bases, and 7 bases lay between the germline ends. Here the CDR3 reads CASSLRADTQYF. The CDR3 region has the DNA TGTGCCAGCAGCCTCCGCGCAGATACGCAGTATTTT.

The chain combines TRBV5-1 with TRBJ2-3; 8 bases align to TRBD1. This CDR3 is 17 amino acids long. The V gene's germline CDR1 is SGHRS and CDR2 YFSETQ. V gave up 4 bases and J gave up 0 bases; unmatched junction bases: 10. The CDR3 DNA is TGCGCCAGCAGCCCTCTCACAGGGGGACCTAGCACAGATACGCAGTATTTT. This gives the protein CASSPLTGGPSTDTQYF.

The chain employs TRBV4-1 and TRBJ1-2; D unresolved. The CDR3 has 13 residues. The V end was cut by 0 bases, the J end by 6 bases, with 8 bases between. Germline V gene data show CDR1 as MGHRA and CDR2 as YSYEKL. The CDR3 protein is CASSQDTGNGYTF. In DNA, the CDR3 is TGCGCCAGCAGCCAAGATACCGGGAATGGCTACACCTTC.

The chain employs TRBV7-8 and TRBJ2-7, with TRBD2 as a possible D gene (6 bases). V was trimmed by 8 bases and J by 2 bases, leaving 16 bases between them. Germline V gene sequence: CDR1 SGHVS, CDR2 FQNEAQ. This CDR3 comprises 14 residues. CDR3 nucleotides: TGTGCCAGCCTCTGGAGGGCGGACGCCTACGAGCAGTACTTC. Its translation: CASLWRADAYEQYF.

This clone was seen more than once but under ten times. J is TRBJ2-7 and V is TRBV28; D gene uncertain. Deletions cut 6 bases from V and 4 bases from J, with 7 bases between. The CDR3 has 11 residues. Germline V gene sequence: CDR1 MDHEN, CDR2 SYDVKM. The CDR3 here is CASRALYEQYF. The CDR3 DNA follows: TGTGCCAGCAGGGCCTTGTACGAGCAGTACTTC.

The rearrangement joins TRBV14 to TRBJ1-2; no clear D. CDR1 and CDR2 (germline): SGHDN, FVKESK. Trimming shortened V by 3 bases and J by 0 bases, and 14 bases separated the two germline ends. CDR3 length equals 16 residues. This chain's CDR3 is CASSQGGEGTNYGYTF. The CDR3 region has the DNA TGTGCCAGCAGCCAGGGCGGGGAGGGAACTAACTATGGCTACACCTTC.

The gene calls are TRBV11-2 and TRBJ2-7; 8 nucleotides match TRBD1. CDR1 is SGHAT, CDR2 FQNNGV, per germline. The CDR3 has 16 residues. V shed 2 bases, J shed 2 bases, and the junction held 8 bases outside the gene matches. Here the CDR3 DNA reads TGTGCCAGCAGCTTATTTTCAACAGGGGGGCCCTACGAGCAGTACTTC. Encoded protein: CASSLFSTGGPYEQYF.

The chain combines TRBV19 with TRBJ2-3, with 14 bases that match TRBD2. Germline V gene lookup returns CDR1 LNHDA and CDR2 SQIVND (reference sequence). The V segment lost 4 bases and the J segment 2 bases; nucleotides outside the gene matches: 5. This CDR3 is built from 17 residues. The CDR3 bases are TGTGCCAGTAGTAAGGGACTAGCGGGGGTTAACACAGATACGCAGTATTTT. This sequence encodes CASSKGLAGVNTDTQYF.

In DNA, the CDR3 is TGTGCCAGCAGCGGTACAGGGGCCTATGGCTACACCTTC. The encoded protein is CASSGTGAYGYTF. This sequence joins TRBV9 and TRBJ1-2, with 7 bases identical to TRBD1. J was trimmed by 4 bases and V by 3 bases; bases with no gene match: 3. This CDR3 spans 13 amino acids. Germline CDR1 and CDR2: SGDLS and YYNGEE.

The J gene is TRBJ2-2, the V gene TRBV2; D may be TRBD1 (5 bases). Trimming left V 7 bases short and J 5 bases short, with 8 bases between. The germline CDR1 and CDR2 sequences are SNHLY and FYNNEI. CDR3 length: 12 amino acids. The CDR3 spells CASNQGTGELFF. For the CDR3, the DNA is TGTGCCAGCAATCAGGGAACCGGGGAGCTGTTTTTT. Variable domain in full (rest from reference TRBV2 and TRBJ2-2): EPEVTQTPSHQVTQMGQEVILRCVPISNHLYFYWYRQILGQKVEFLVSFYNNEISEKSEIFDDQFSVERPDGSNFTLKIRSTKLEDSAMYFCASNQGTGELFFGEGSRLTVL.

The chain has TRBV7-2 and TRBJ1-2; D unclear. The CDR3 contains 13 residues. Germline V CDR1 and CDR2: SGHTA, FQGNSA. The V and J ends lost 5 bases and 5 bases respectively, with 12 bases between them. The CDR3 bases are TGTGCCAGCAGCCCCTACACACAGTATGGCTACACCTTC. As protein: CASSPYTQYGYTF.

The rearrangement joins TRBV6-5 to TRBJ2-7; D might be TRBD1 (6 bases). With 4 bases removed from V and 1 base from J, the gap between germline ends came to 8 bases. Per the germline V gene, CDR1 is MNHEY and CDR2 is SVGAGI. The CDR3 consists of 13 residues. CDR3 sequence: CASSLQGSYEQYF. DNA for the CDR3: TGTGCCAGCAGTTTACAGGGTTCCTACGAGCAGTACTTC.

There are a few counts of this clone. This sequence joins TRBV4-3 and TRBJ2-6; D remains unclear. The CDR3 loop spans 16 amino acids. The V and J ends lost 1 base and 0 bases respectively, with 7 bases between them. Germline values: CDR1 LGHNA, CDR2 YSLEER. Written as DNA, the CDR3 is TGCGCCAGCAGCCAAGTCCACACCTCTGGGGCCAACGTCCTGACTTTC. Translating gives CASSQVHTSGANVLTF.